This TCR beta chain was observed in a study of blood T cell repertoires in COVID-19 (dated by TCRdb to 2019 to 2021). In the study overall: Samples covering the acute and convalescent phases of COVID-19 were provided by collaborators in the United States, Italy and Spain. The repertoires were made available in a free public database intended to serve as a resource for research on the immune response to SARS-CoV-2. Subjects who had been exposed to COVID-19, were actively infected with it, or had recovered from it provided the deeply sampled blood TCRbeta repertoires that made up the dataset. A de-identified subject ID, COVID-19 status, age in years and sex were almost always included in the sample metadata. The material from the prospective study consisted of cDNA or gDNA derived from T cells, B-cell-depleted T cells, or PBMCs. Where HLA class I and class II types were available, the types were taken from metadata supplied by the sample provider, not from assay-based typing. Samples were obtained from the ongoing ImmuneRACE study (first 160 participants) and from roughly 1,300 subjects provided by 6 global collaborators.

The paper as a whole reports these results and caveats: The quantity of clinical and demographic metadata differed by source and by participant and was supplied without curation.

As to this clone: Its antigen is currently not known. The input lacks base qualities; no much larger clone sits a single base away.

TCRbeta CDR3 regions were amplified from genomic DNA by means of the immunoSEQ Assay, a bias-controlled multiplex PCR. Processing in the source paper ran as follows. Nucleated cell counts per sample were estimated from amplification of reference gene primers within the assay. To quantify the absolute abundance of each unique TCRbeta CDR3 rearrangement, sequence reads were collapsed and filtered. Productive Simpson clonality was computed per sample as the square root of Simpson's diversity index over productive rearrangements. As stored in TCRdb, this immuneACCESS dataset retains in-frame rearrangements with V and J assigned. A fraction of the clones does not appear; measured against another copy, unresolved V genes explain less than half of the discrepancy, and the remainder lacks a known reason. V, J and clone size were drawn from that table, and D and trimming were deduced from the DNA. Within this sample are about 270,000 clones, with about 91% of them counted one time only. The leading ten clones occupy roughly 2.8% of the sample.

Enrolling through a virtual design, the prospective study's participants ranged in age from roughly 18 to 90 years and lived across 24 United States geographic areas. To assign participants to cohorts, the prospective study relied on clinical history that participants themselves reported in a screening survey and a study questionnaire. A participant counted as exposed if, within 2 weeks of entering the study, that participant had been in contact with someone who had a PCR-confirmed or clinician-diagnosed COVID-19 case. Each participant in the prospective study had whole blood, serum and a nasopharyngeal or oropharyngeal swab collected by mobile phlebotomists. Over an approximately 2-month period, participants in the prospective study had the option of providing additional blood draws and questionnaires. Before DNA extraction, prospective study blood samples were shipped either frozen or at room temperature.

Germline trimming: 8 bases from V, 4 bases from J; junction bases outside gene matches: 14. CDR3 length: 15 amino acids, cysteine to phenylalanine. Only the CDR3 DNA is retained, 45 bases long and in frame from the first base. Sequences MNHEY (CDR1) and SMNVEV (CDR2) are obtained from the germline V gene (reference sequence). The rearranged segments are TRBV27 and TRBJ2-7, with 7 bases aligning to TRBD2. The TCR originated in a middle-aged man who had been exposed to COVID-19. Sequenced input: PBMCs or T cells enriched from blood (not recorded which). The DNA sequence is given as TGTGCCAGCCGCCCCGGCTCAGCTAGCGGTTACGAGCAGTACTTC. Its translation is CASRPGSASGYEQYF.